This T cell receptor beta chain appears in the sequencing data of a study of blood T cell repertoires in COVID-19. Study context: T cells, B-cell-depleted T cells, or PBMCs provided the cDNA or gDNA that served as material.

Regarding this clone: The same CDR3 also results from other DNA sequences found in this sample.

Sequencing used immunoSEQ multiplex PCR; TCRdb keeps in-frame clones, though not all of them. The profile covers around 240,000 clones, with roughly 81% appearing a single time and approximately 0.89% taken by the ten largest. Germline V gene sequence: CDR1 SGHNT, CDR2 YYREEE (reference sequence). V lost 0 bases and J 2 bases, leaving 9 bases between the germline ends. This CDR3 contains 14 residues. The specimen was peripheral blood. This rearrangement joins TRBV5-4 to TRBJ2-7; no clear D gene. This clonotype was sampled from a man aged 35-49 years with acute or convalescent COVID-19. CDR3 region: CASSLVAGAYEQYF. The CDR3 coding sequence is TGTGCCAGCAGCTTGGTAGCCGGAGCCTACGAGCAGTACTTC. The whole variable domain, remainder taken from reference TRBV5-4 and TRBJ2-7, is ETGVTQSPTHLIKTRGQQVTLRCSSQSGHNTVSWYQQALGQGPQFIFQYYREEENGRGNFPPRFSGLQFPNYSSELNVNALELDDSALYLCASSLVAGAYEQYFGPGTRLTVT.